This T cell receptor (beta chain) came from a study of metastatic and nonmetastatic thyroid tumors. Study-level information: Repertoire data that came from the blood and tumor or nodule tissue of malignant and benign thyroid patients were compared.

Thyroid surgery was performed in patients who had received no treatment beforehand. V shed 0 bases and J shed 6 bases, with 12 bases lying between them. The CDR3 consists of 14 residues. Germline lookup yields CDR1 SGHRS and CDR2 YFSETQ. Using MiXCR, TCRdb reanalyzed the PCR reads. This sample has around 89,000 clones; just under 15% occur once, and the top ten carry 3.6%. This sequence was found in a female donor with papillary thyroid cancer or a benign thyroid nodule (not recorded which). Some clones in this sample may be carry-over from other donors' samples. Sequencing used blood. The V gene is TRBV5-1, the J gene TRBJ2-5, with D possibly matching TRBD2 (7 bases). CDR3 sequence reads: CASSLVGGQQTQYF. The CDR3 nucleotides are TGCGCCAGCAGCTTGGTGGGGGGGCAGCAGACCCAGTACTTC.